Listed below are T cell receptor beta chains from one sample, sequenced in a study of a mutant IDH1 vaccine in newly diagnosed glioma. Measured with immunoSEQ multiplex PCR; TCRdb has only the in-frame clones, and not every one. The sample includes around 82,000 clones, roughly four fifths of them seen just once. The sequencing used PBMCs, collected from a glioma patient treated with radiotherapy, temozolomide or both. The origin of the receptors is a man aged 40-50 years with glioma. Some clones in this sample may be carry-over from other donors' samples. CDR3s include the opening cysteine and the closing phenylalanine or tryptophan.

v_call | cdr3_aa
TRBV6-1 | CASSARTGGTTGYGYTF
TRBV7-2 | CASSTSPAGVGEQFF
TRBV19 | CASSIDGVNQPQHF
TRBV25-1 | CASSELGGEQYF
TRBV10-2 | CASSDGSDTEAFF
TRBV6-5 | CATWTGPTGELFF
TRBV7-2 | CASSSGQGFYGYTF
TRBV11-1 | CASSFSGARRHYGYTF
TRBV21-1 | CASSQGAAYGYTF
TRBV7-8 | CASSLNPAGNTEAFF
TRBV11-2 | CASTRGLNTEAFF
TRBV5-6 | CASSLAGARGNTIYF
TRBV27 | CASSPLGEWSYEQYF
TRBV2 | CASCRERGRTDTQYF
TRBV27 | CASSPRYEQYF
TRBV2 | CASIQGGYEQYF
TRBV4-1 | CASSQARTGGAAYGYTF
TRBV7-9 | CASRRRDSLNEKLFF
TRBV27 | CASRGAGHSNQPQHF
TRBV4-1 | CASSQEQGNTEAFF
TRBV5-6 | CASSLRGARLEQYF
TRBV7-9 | CASSFGLAGSNQPQHF
TRBV2 | CASRRDRGVNTGELFF
TRBV2 | CASELELQETQYF
TRBV7-9 | CASSFDYEQYF
TRBV5-1 | CASTFSGTDGYGYTF
TRBV6-5 | CASSYSPFSTEAFF
TRBV7-8 | CASSSRGWTEAFF
TRBV29-1 | CSALGVGIDTQYF
TRBV5-4 | CASRIQGAVVDTQYF
TRBV9 | CASSVEDRPQETQYF
TRBV4-1 | CASSSPDEKLFF
TRBV25-1 | CASSEAITGVVDSPLHF
TRBV5-5 | CASSLYPVETQYF
TRBV30 | CAWSGQGSQETQYF
TRBV4-1 | CASSQDRQEAYGYTF
TRBV5-4 | CASSAQGRGSYEQYF
TRBV6-5 | CASSKTGFRSYEQYF